Each of the 18 T cell receptor beta chains below was sequenced from the same sample in a study of cytomegalovirus exposure and HLA in healthy donors. PCR was performed using 60 Vbeta and 13 Jbeta primers. The data were produced by immunoSEQ multiplex PCR, yet TCRdb's version contains in-frame clones alone and is incomplete. The sample carries about 89,000 clones, 65% to 85% recorded once. Sequencing used PBMCs. The origin of the receptors is a man aged 25-45 years in good health and CMV-seronegative.

The J gene is TRBJ1-6, the V gene TRBV5-4, with unresolved D. V was cut by 0 bases and J by 6 bases, with 13 bases left in between. The CDR3 is 16 residues long. CDR1 and CDR2 from the germline V gene are SGHNT and YYREEE (reference sequence). The CDR3 DNA sequence: TGTGCCAGCAGCTTGGCCCAGACTAATCTTAATTCACCCCTCCACTTT. The encoded protein is CASSLAQTNLNSPLHF.

This clone has more than one count but fewer than ten. V and J are TRBV27 and TRBJ2-1; 12 bases line up with TRBD1. Trimming cost V 8 bases and J 7 bases; bases outside gene matches: 3. The CDR3 spans 13 residues. The germline gives CDR1 MNHEY, CDR2 SMNVEV (reference sequence). CDR3 residues: CASGDRGRNEQFF. CDR3 nucleotides: TGTGCCAGCGGGGACAGGGGGCGAAATGAGCAGTTCTTC.

This rearrangement joins TRBV10-1 to TRBJ2-7, with D unclear. From germline, CDR1 is WNHNN and CDR2 SYGVQD (reference sequence). Trimming shortened V by 7 bases and J by 1 base, and 8 bases separated the two germline ends. The CDR3 runs 12 residues. The DNA for the CDR3 is TGCGCCAGCAAACTATCTTCCTACGAGCAGTACTTC. Protein: CASKLSSYEQYF.

The chain couples TRBV30 to TRBJ1-5; 7 nucleotides agree with TRBD1. CDR1 GTSNPN and CDR2 SVGIG come from the germline V gene (reference sequence). The CDR3 has 15 residues. After removal of 2 bases from V and 4 bases from J, the junction contained 8 bases not matched to a gene. This chain's CDR3 is CAWSLTGVVNQPQHF. The CDR3 DNA reads as TGTGCCTGGAGTCTAACAGGGGTAGTGAATCAGCCCCAGCATTTT.

The chain is built from TRBV10-2 and TRBJ2-7; weak D call: TRBD2 (6 bases). Trimming removed 6 bases from V and 0 bases from J, with 12 bases in between. The CDR3 has 14 residues. Germline V CDR1 and CDR2: WSHSY, SAAADI. The CDR3 nucleotides are TGCGCCAGCAGGTATCTAGCGAGCTCCTACGAGCAGTACTTC. It codes for CASRYLASSYEQYF.

This chain uses TRBV19 with TRBJ2-5, with a tentative D call TRBD1 (6 bases). Deletions cut 4 bases from V and 5 bases from J, with 17 bases between. Germline V gene lookup returns CDR1 LNHDA and CDR2 SQIVND (reference sequence). The CDR3 has 15 amino acids. DNA for the CDR3: TGTGCCAGTAGTAACAGGGATTCATCGGGGGAGACCCAGTACTTC. This gives the protein CASSNRDSSGETQYF.

J is TRBJ2-7 and V is TRBV10-1, with 9 bases lining up with TRBD1. CDR1 and CDR2 from the germline V gene are WNHNN and SYGVQD (reference sequence). The ends lost 3 bases at V and 5 bases at J; junction bases unmatched: 11. The length of the CDR3 is 16 residues. In nucleotides, the CDR3 is TGCGCCAGCAGTGAACGATTACAGGGGGCGAGGGACGAGCAGTACTTC. This translates into CASSERLQGARDEQYF.

This clone appeared a single time. Other DNA sequences within the sample encode an identical CDR3. This rearrangement joins TRBV5-1 to TRBJ2-2; a weak D match, TRBD1 (6 bases). This CDR3 contains 14 residues. From germline, CDR1 is SGHRS and CDR2 YFSETQ. V gave up 4 bases and J gave up 1 base, with 8 bases separating them. This chain's CDR3 is CASSLGQNTGELFF. CDR3 nucleotide sequence: TGCGCCAGCAGCCTGGGACAGAACACCGGGGAGCTGTTTTTT.

This clone was seen a handful of times. The chain recombines TRBV7-9 with TRBJ2-5, with TRBD1 as a possible D gene (6 bases). The better agreement between TRBJ2-7 and the DNA end casts doubt on the J call. CDR1 and CDR2 (germline): SEHNR, FQNEAQ (reference sequence). This CDR3 is 14 amino acids long. The CDR3 coding sequence is TGTGCCAGCACCCTGGACAGTTACCATCCCGAGCAGTACTTC. As protein: CASTLDSYHPEQYF.

The V gene is TRBV6-4, the J gene TRBJ2-3; TRBD2 matches 8 bases. V shed 3 bases, J shed 4 bases, and the junction held 9 bases outside the gene matches. The germline gives CDR1 MRHNA, CDR2 SNTAGT. The CDR3 is 16 amino acids. As DNA, the CDR3 is TGTGCCAGCAGTGAAGGGACTAGTGGATTTGCAGATACGCAGTATTTT. Protein: CASSEGTSGFADTQYF.

The chain couples TRBV29-1 to TRBJ2-2, with D perhaps matching TRBD1 (6 bases). This CDR3 contains 15 residues. With 6 bases removed from V and 0 bases from J, the gap between germline ends came to 14 bases. Germline V CDR1 and CDR2: SQVTM, ANQGSEA. CDR3 DNA: TGCAGCGTGGGACGACAGGCGACGAACACCGGGGAGCTGTTTTTT. Translation: CSVGRQATNTGELFF.

The gene calls are TRBV2 and TRBJ2-2, with D perhaps matching TRBD2 (6 bases). The CDR3 is 15 residues long. Germline loops: CDR1 SNHLY, CDR2 FYNNEI. Trimming removed 1 base from V and 0 bases from J, with 6 bases in between. The CDR3 DNA is TGTGCCAGCAGTGAAGGCGGGGCGAACACCGGGGAGCTGTTTTTT. It codes for CASSEGGANTGELFF.

Here the CDR3 DNA reads TGTGCCAGCAGCGTAGGGGGGGGCGGATACAATGGCTACACCTTC. As protein: CASSVGGGGYNGYTF. This sequence joins TRBV9 and TRBJ1-2, with a tentative D call TRBD1 (6 bases). The CDR3 is 15 amino acids. The V and J ends lost 0 bases and 6 bases respectively, with 15 bases between them. Germline lookup yields CDR1 SGDLS and CDR2 YYNGEE.

The chain recombines TRBV10-3 with TRBJ2-7; D is unresolved. V lost 2 bases and J 6 bases, leaving 11 bases between the germline ends. The CDR3 sequence is 13 residues long. Looked up from germline, CDR1 is ENHRY and CDR2 is SYGVKD. CDR3 DNA sequence: TGTGCCATCAGTGAGACGGGTTCGGGCGAGCAGTACTTC. As protein: CAISETGSGEQYF.

This clone occurred once. V and J are TRBV14 and TRBJ2-1; 7 nucleotides match TRBD2. This CDR3 has 17 amino acids. V lost 4 bases to trimming and J lost 0 bases; unmatched junction nucleotides: 9. The germline gives CDR1 SGHDN, CDR2 FVKESK. The CDR3: CASSPPTGGGSYNEQFF. CDR3 DNA: TGTGCCAGCAGCCCGCCGACCGGCGGGGGCTCCTACAATGAGCAGTTCTTC.

The chain has TRBV6-6 and TRBJ2-2; 8 nucleotides line up with TRBD1. The CDR3 totals 15 residues. Looked up from germline, CDR1 is MNHNY and CDR2 is SVGAGI (reference sequence). V was pared by 2 bases and J by 2 bases, with 1 base of the junction left unmatched. The CDR3 protein is CASSYDRGNTGELFF. Here the CDR3 DNA reads TGTGCCAGCAGTTACGACAGGGGAAACACCGGGGAGCTGTTTTTT.

V usage is TRBV7-6 and J usage is TRBJ1-2; D gene uncertain. The CDR3 spans 13 residues. Trimming took 1 base from V and 8 from J, leaving 11 bases between them. Germline CDR1 is SGHVS and CDR2 is FNYEAQ. For the CDR3, the DNA is TGTGCCAGCAGCTTAGGGCCGAGGGAAGGCTACACCTTC. This translates into CASSLGPREGYTF.

The rearrangement uses TRBV27 and TRBJ1-5; D is undetermined. The CDR3 spans 13 residues. The V gene's germline CDR1 is MNHEY and CDR2 SMNVEV (reference sequence). Trimming took off 3 bases at V and 0 bases at J, with 3 bases between the two ends. The CDR3: CASSLRSNQPQHF. The CDR3 region has the DNA TGTGCCAGCAGTTTGCGTAGCAATCAGCCCCAGCATTTT.